The 32 T cell receptor beta chains given below trace back to one sample, sequenced in a study of cytomegalovirus exposure and HLA in healthy donors. Primers for the PCR totalled 60 Vbeta and 13 Jbeta. The assay was immunoSEQ multiplex PCR, and TCRdb's table has in-frame clones only and misses some. The top ten clones hold about 2.5% of a sample with about 98,000 clones, under 75% of them seen once. Sample: PBMCs. The receptor set was obtained from a man in his forties or fifties in good health and CMV-seronegative.

The J gene is TRBJ1-2, the V gene TRBV5-6; D uncertain. Germline CDR1 and CDR2: SGHDT and YYEEEE. The CDR3 has 17 amino acids. V was cut by 3 bases and J by 2 bases, with 20 bases left in between. The CDR3 loop is CASSSPLLDGFNYGYTF. CDR3 coding DNA: TGTGCCAGCAGCTCCCCCCTACTAGACGGATTCAACTATGGCTACACCTTC.

In the case of this clone: An end of the junction does not agree with germline; a read error may underlie this. The chain is built from TRBV15 and TRBJ2-7; D might be TRBD1 (6 bases). From germline, CDR1 is LNHNV and CDR2 YYDKDF (reference sequence). The CDR3 has 19 residues. For the CDR3, the DNA is TGTGCCACCAGCAGATTCCGGGACAAGAATCCTTCAAGCTCCTACGGGCAGTACTTC. The encoded protein is CATSRFRDKNPSSSYGQYF.

This chain joins TRBV5-6 and TRBJ2-2, with 7 nucleotides matching TRBD2. Trimming removed 0 bases from V and 5 bases from J; junction bases left unmatched: 7. The germline gives CDR1 SGHDT, CDR2 YYEEEE. CDR3 length: 16 residues. The CDR3 spells CASSLEPPGRTGELFF. CDR3 nucleotides: TGTGCCAGCAGCTTGGAGCCACCCGGGAGGACCGGGGAGCTGTTTTTT.

This clone occurred many times. The V call is TRBV23-1, the J call TRBJ2-7, with TRBD1 as a possible D gene (6 bases). TRBV23-1 has ORF status, its function being uncertain. The CDR3 consists of 16 residues. V lost 6 bases, J lost 3 bases, and 21 bases lay in between. The CDR3, as DNA: TGCGCCAGCAGCCGGCATGACAGGCAACCCATCTACGAGCAGTACTTC. Translated, it gives CASSRHDRQPIYEQYF.

For this clone: Other DNA sequences from this sample encode an identical CDR3 as well. The rearrangement joins TRBV6-6 to TRBJ2-1; 9 bases align to TRBD2. The CDR3 is 16 residues long. J lost 9 bases, V lost 6 bases, and 15 bases had no gene match. In germline, CDR1 is MNHNY, CDR2 SVGAGI (reference sequence). The CDR3 DNA is TGTGCCAGCAGCTCGACTAGCGGAGGAATCTCTATTGAGCAGTTCTTC. Protein: CASSSTSGGISIEQFF.

The chain links TRBV11-3 to TRBJ2-1; 8 bases map to TRBD2. The CDR3 sequence is 17 residues long. Germline trimming cut 0 bases from V and 2 bases from J; bases unmatched to any gene: 6. Germline V gene data show CDR1 as SGHNT and CDR2 as YENEEA. The DNA for the CDR3 is TGTGCCAGCAGCTTAGAAACGGCGGGGGGAGCCTACAATGAGCAGTTCTTC. Translating gives CASSLETAGGAYNEQFF.

CDR3 sequence (DNA): TGTGCCAGTACCCTAACAGGGGGGTATGGCTACACCTTC. This gives the protein CASTLTGGYGYTF. The chain uses TRBV19 and TRBJ1-2, with TRBD1 matching over 8 bases. Germline assignment: CDR1 LNHDA and CDR2 SQIVND (reference sequence). The CDR3 has 13 amino acids. V trimming: 7 bases; J trimming: 5 bases; junction bases outside the gene matches: 6.

The chain combines TRBV5-1 with TRBJ2-2; 8 bases are a match to TRBD1. CDR1 is SGHRS and CDR2 is YFSETQ in the germline V gene. This CDR3 is built from 16 residues. With V trimmed by 3 bases and J by 1 base, 5 bases remained unmatched. CDR3 protein: CASSSTGGWNTGELFF. The CDR3 DNA sequence: TGCGCCAGCAGCTCAACAGGGGGATGGAACACCGGGGAGCTGTTTTTT. Looking up the rest from reference TRBV5-1 and TRBJ2-2 gives the full variable domain: KAGVTQTPRYLIKTRGQQVTLSCSPISGHRSVSWYQQTPGQGLQFLFEYFSETQRNKGNFPGRFSGRQFSNSRSEMNVSTLELGDSALYLCASSSTGGWNTGELFFGEGSRLTVL.

The rearrangement links TRBV28 to TRBJ2-1, with TRBD2 matching over 9 bases. The ends lost 4 bases at V and 0 bases at J; junction bases unmatched: 7. The CDR3 is 17 amino acids. CDR1 is MDHEN, CDR2 SYDVKM, per germline. DNA for the CDR3: TGTGCCAGCAGTTCAGGGCGGGAGGGGAGCTCCTACAATGAGCAGTTCTTC. This translates into CASSSGREGSSYNEQFF. Filled out from reference TRBV28 and TRBJ2-1, the complete variable domain reads DVKVTQSSRYLVKRTGEKVFLECVQDMDHENMFWYRQDPGLGLRLIYFSYDVKMKEKGDIPEGYSVSREKKERFSLILESASTNQTSMYLCASSSGREGSSYNEQFFGPGTRLTVL.

The V and J genes are TRBV27 and TRBJ2-3, with 10 bases lining up with TRBD1. The CDR3 loop spans 15 amino acids. Germline V gives CDR1 MNHEY, CDR2 SMNVEV (reference sequence). V lost 6 bases, J lost 8 bases, and 11 bases stayed unmatched. The CDR3 is CASRDTGQGLGTQYF. The CDR3 DNA reads as TGTGCCAGCAGGGACACGGGACAGGGGTTAGGTACGCAGTATTTT.

The V and J genes are TRBV5-5 and TRBJ2-7, with D hard to call. Between the trimmed V and J ends, which lost 2 bases and 0 bases, there was a span of 12 bases. From germline, CDR1 is SGHKS and CDR2 YYEKEE (reference sequence). The CDR3 length is 15 residues. This CDR3 reads CASSFFPRVSYEQYF. In DNA, the CDR3 is TGTGCCAGCAGCTTCTTTCCCCGAGTCTCCTACGAGCAGTACTTC. The variable domain in full, with the rest retrieved from reference TRBV5-5 and TRBJ2-7, is DAGVTQSPTHLIKTRGQQVTLRCSPISGHKSVSWYQQVLGQGPQFIFQYYEKEERGRGNFPDRFSARQFPNYSSELNVNALLLGDSALYLCASSFFPRVSYEQYFGPGTRLTVT.

This clone was counted only a few times. The rearrangement uses TRBV7-6 and TRBJ2-3; 11 bases line up with TRBD2. After removal of 0 bases from V and 0 bases from J, the junction contained 5 bases not matched to a gene. Looked up from germline, CDR1 is SGHVS and CDR2 is FNYEAQ. The CDR3 runs to 18 residues. The CDR3 bases are TGTGCCAGCAGCTTAGCGCCGCCTAGCGGGGGGAGCACAGATACGCAGTATTTT. Translation gives CASSLAPPSGGSTDTQYF.

V and J are TRBV29-1 and TRBJ2-7; 9 bases align to TRBD2. CDR1 and CDR2 from the germline V gene are SQVTM and ANQGSEA. The CDR3 has 15 residues. V lost 5 bases, J lost 1 base, and 9 bases stayed unmatched. The CDR3 is CSVSDSGSPSYEQYF. CDR3 coding DNA: TGCAGCGTTTCGGATAGCGGGAGTCCTTCCTACGAGCAGTACTTC.

J is TRBJ1-1 and V is TRBV7-9; 7 bases agree with TRBD1. The CDR3 totals 13 residues. Unmatched junction bases numbered 7, after V lost 4 bases and J lost 8 bases. The germline CDR1 and CDR2 sequences are SEHNR and FQNEAQ (reference sequence). The CDR3 protein is CASSSRGTAEAFF. CDR3 coding DNA: TGTGCCAGCAGCTCCAGGGGGACGGCGGAAGCTTTCTTT.

A few counts support this clone. V usage is TRBV5-4 and J usage is TRBJ1-5; weak D call: TRBD1 (5 bases). The CDR3 has 15 amino acids. Germline assignment: CDR1 SGHNT and CDR2 YYREEE (reference sequence). V was shortened by 4 bases and J by 7 bases, with 18 bases between the two germline ends. For the CDR3, the DNA is TGTGCCAGCAGCCTCAAGGGGCTCTACCCCCAGCCCCAGCATTTT. This gives the protein CASSLKGLYPQPQHF.

This clone was counted a single time. The chain couples TRBV6-5 to TRBJ2-7, with 9 bases fitting TRBD2. This CDR3 is 15 amino acids long. Germline CDR1 reads MNHEY; CDR2 reads SVGAGI. V shed 6 bases and J 2 bases; nucleotides not matched to a gene: 8. The CDR3 DNA follows: TGTGCCAGCAGGTCAATAGCGGGGGCACCCTACGAGCAGTACTTC. Its protein product is CASRSIAGAPYEQYF.

The rearrangement uses TRBV7-2 and TRBJ1-1; D gene uncertain. The V gene lost 8 bases and the J gene lost 3 bases, with 16 bases spanning the gap. The CDR3 runs 14 residues. Looked up from germline, CDR1 is SGHTA and CDR2 is FQGNSA. The CDR3 DNA is TGTGCCAGCCGGGAGCTAGGATCACACACTGAAGCTTTCTTT. Its protein product is CASRELGSHTEAFF.

Comments on this clone: Other nucleotide sequences in the sample specify the same CDR3. The chain recombines TRBV13 with TRBJ2-2; 8 bases line up with TRBD2. With V trimmed by 3 bases and J by 5 bases, 5 bases remained unmatched. Germline-derived CDR1 and CDR2 are PRHDT and FYEKMQ (reference sequence). This CDR3 region has 15 residues. The chain's CDR3 is CASSFGGAGTGELFF. Written as DNA, the CDR3 is TGTGCCAGCAGCTTCGGGGGGGCCGGAACCGGGGAGCTGTTTTTT. The full variable domain, completed using reference TRBV13 and TRBJ2-2, is AAGVIQSPRHLIKEKRETATLKCYPIPRHDTVYWYQQGPGQDPQFLISFYEKMQSDKGSIPDRFSAQQFSDYHSELNMSSLELGDSALYFCASSFGGAGTGELFFGEGSRLTVL.

This sequence joins TRBV29-1 and TRBJ1-5; D gene uncertain. V lost 5 bases to trimming and J lost 7 bases, with 15 bases between them. The CDR3 length is 13 residues. Looked up from germline, CDR1 is SQVTM and CDR2 is ANQGSEA. CDR3 sequence: CSVRETAGQPQHF. The CDR3 nucleotides are TGCAGCGTTCGGGAGACTGCGGGGCAGCCCCAGCATTTT.

The chain joins TRBV5-4 to TRBJ2-2; 13 bases are shared with TRBD2. Trimming took 4 bases from V and 5 from J; bases not matched to a gene: 5. The CDR3 is made up of 16 amino acids. The germline V gene encodes CDR1 SGHNT and CDR2 YYREEE (reference sequence). This CDR3 is CASSIGLAGETGELFF. The CDR3 coding sequence is TGTGCCAGCAGCATCGGACTAGCGGGAGAGACCGGGGAGCTGTTTTTT. The full variable domain, completed using reference TRBV5-4 and TRBJ2-2, is ETGVTQSPTHLIKTRGQQVTLRCSSQSGHNTVSWYQQALGQGPQFIFQYYREEENGRGNFPPRFSGLQFPNYSSELNVNALELDDSALYLCASSIGLAGETGELFFGEGSRLTVL.

The table lists this clone with a few counts. DNA of the CDR3: TGTGCCAGCAGTGATCCGGGTCCGGGTTCACCCCTCCACTTT. It encodes CASSDPGPGSPLHF. The J gene is TRBJ1-6, the V gene TRBV2; D gene unclear. The ends were cut back, 3 bases at V and 9 bases at J, with 12 bases in the middle. This CDR3 has 14 amino acids. Germline V gene data show CDR1 as SNHLY and CDR2 as FYNNEI. The variable domain in full, completed from reference TRBV2 and TRBJ1-6, reads EPEVTQTPSHQVTQMGQEVILRCVPISNHLYFYWYRQILGQKVEFLVSFYNNEISEKSEIFDDQFSVERPDGSNFTLKIRSTKLEDSAMYFCASSDPGPGSPLHFGNGTRLTVT.

There are a few counts of this clone. This chain joins TRBV2 and TRBJ2-1; D perhaps matches TRBD1 (6 bases). This CDR3 has 11 residues. The ends were cut back, 6 bases at V and 14 bases at J, with 14 bases in the middle. Germline lookup yields CDR1 SNHLY and CDR2 FYNNEI. CDR3 protein: CASRGGQTKFF. CDR3 coding DNA: TGTGCCAGCAGAGGCGGACAGACTAAGTTCTTC.

This chain uses TRBV10-1 with TRBJ2-7, with D possibly TRBD1 on 6 matching bases. The CDR3 is 14 amino acids. Germline CDR1 and CDR2: WNHNN and SYGVQD (reference sequence). Trimming took 3 bases from V and 5 from J, leaving 14 bases between them. The CDR3 DNA sequence: TGCGCCAGCAGTGAATGGATACAGGGAGACGAGCAGTACTTC. As protein: CASSEWIQGDEQYF.

This chain joins TRBV5-6 and TRBJ2-7; TRBD2 aligns across 9 bases. CDR3 length: 15 amino acids. V was clipped by 1 base and J by 4 bases; unmatched bases: 6. Per the germline V gene, CDR1 is SGHDT and CDR2 is YYEEEE. This CDR3 is CASSLSSGGTYEQYF. In DNA, the CDR3 is TGTGCCAGCAGCTTGAGCAGCGGGGGGACTTACGAGCAGTACTTC.

The rearrangement links TRBV10-3 to TRBJ1-1; D not resolved. The germline CDR1 and CDR2 sequences are ENHRY and SYGVKD. The CDR3 spans 16 residues. Trimming removed 3 bases from V and 4 bases from J, with 18 bases in between. The CDR3 sequence: CAISESSKGRGTEAFF. The DNA of the CDR3 is TGTGCCATCAGTGAATCGAGTAAAGGTCGAGGCACTGAAGCTTTCTTT.

This clone was detected once. The J gene is TRBJ2-5, the V gene TRBV7-9, with 7 bases that match TRBD1. The DNA end lines up better with TRBJ2-7; the J call may be wrong. This CDR3 contains 14 residues. Germline-derived CDR1 and CDR2 are SEHNR and FQNEAQ (reference sequence). CDR3 in DNA: TGTGCCAGCAGCTTATTAGGGGGCATCGACGAGCAGTACTTC. Encoded protein: CASSLLGGIDEQYF.

With regard to this clone: A junction boundary mismatches the germline segment, possibly from a read error. The chain links TRBV7-9 to TRBJ2-1; 8 nucleotides align to TRBD2. This CDR3 has 12 amino acids. Germline V gives CDR1 SEHNR, CDR2 FQNEAQ (reference sequence). CDR3 sequence (DNA): TGTTCCAGCCCCCGGGGGGGGAATGAGCAGTTCTTC. Translation gives CSSPRGGNEQFF.

The rearrangement joins TRBV6-5 to TRBJ2-7, with 9 bases fitting TRBD2. Germline V gene sequence: CDR1 MNHEY, CDR2 SVGAGI. The V gene end was trimmed by 10 bases and the J gene end by 6 bases; junction bases not matched to a gene: 10. The CDR3 totals 13 residues. CDR3 loop: CATCRGRAAEQYF. CDR3 sequence (DNA): TGTGCCACATGTCGCGGGAGGGCCGCCGAGCAGTACTTC.

The CDR3 bases are TGTGCCAGCAGCCATGGGGGACAGAGAAAAACCTACGAGCAGTACTTC. It yields the protein CASSHGGQRKTYEQYF. This chain uses TRBV13 with TRBJ2-5; 7 bases are a match to TRBD1. The J call may not be correct, given that the DNA end is closer to TRBJ2-7. Germline-derived CDR1 and CDR2 are PRHDT and FYEKMQ (reference sequence). This CDR3 comprises 16 residues.

The chain is built from TRBV4-2 and TRBJ2-1, with 7 bases that match TRBD2. V gave up 0 bases and J gave up 10 bases; unmatched junction bases: 9. Germline lookup yields CDR1 LGHNA and CDR2 YNFKEQ. The CDR3 is 15 amino acids. The CDR3 DNA follows: TGTGCCAGCAGCCAAGAACTGGGGAGGGTAGGGGAGCAGTTCTTC. This translates into CASSQELGRVGEQFF.

This clone was found once. The rearrangement uses TRBV6-5 and TRBJ1-2; no reliable D call. Germline assignment: CDR1 MNHEY and CDR2 SVGAGI. This CDR3 comprises 14 residues. Trimming left V 3 bases short and J 3 bases short, with 11 bases between. CDR3 nucleotide sequence: TGTGCCAGCAGTTATAAAGGAGGGTACTATGGCTACACCTTC. It yields the protein CASSYKGGYYGYTF.

V and J are TRBV4-1 and TRBJ1-5, with D perhaps TRBD1 (5 bases). The V gene's germline CDR1 is MGHRA and CDR2 YSYEKL. Deletions cut 6 bases from V and 5 bases from J, with 17 bases between. This CDR3 has 15 residues. The CDR3 loop reads CASSRAGSRDQPQHF. The CDR3 DNA follows: TGCGCCAGCAGTCGGGCAGGGTCTCGAGATCAGCCCCAGCATTTT.